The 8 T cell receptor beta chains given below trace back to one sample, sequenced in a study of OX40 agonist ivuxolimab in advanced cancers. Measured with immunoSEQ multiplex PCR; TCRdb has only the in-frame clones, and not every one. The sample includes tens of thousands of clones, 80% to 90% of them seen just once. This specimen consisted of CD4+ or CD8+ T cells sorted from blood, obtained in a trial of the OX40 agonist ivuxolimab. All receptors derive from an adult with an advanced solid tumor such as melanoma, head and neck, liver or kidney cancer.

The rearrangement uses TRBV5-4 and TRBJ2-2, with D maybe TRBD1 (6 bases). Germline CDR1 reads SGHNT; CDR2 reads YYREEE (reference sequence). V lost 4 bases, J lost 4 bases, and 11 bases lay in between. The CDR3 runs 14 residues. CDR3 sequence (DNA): TGTGCCAGCAGCCGGACAGAGGGCACCGGGGAGCTGTTTTTT. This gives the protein CASSRTEGTGELFF.

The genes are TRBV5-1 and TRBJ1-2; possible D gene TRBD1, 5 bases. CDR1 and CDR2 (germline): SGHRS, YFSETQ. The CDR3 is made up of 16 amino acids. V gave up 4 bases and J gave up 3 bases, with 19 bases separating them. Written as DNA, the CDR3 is TGCGCCAGCAGCAGGTCGGCGGGGGAAAATGACTATGGCTACACCTTC. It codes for CASSRSAGENDYGYTF.

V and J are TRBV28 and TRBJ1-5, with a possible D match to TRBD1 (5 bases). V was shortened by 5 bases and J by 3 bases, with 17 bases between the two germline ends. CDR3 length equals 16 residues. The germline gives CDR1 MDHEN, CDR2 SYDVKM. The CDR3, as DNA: TGTGCCAGCAGTGGATTCTTCAGGGCCCTCAATCAGCCCCAGCATTTT. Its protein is CASSGFFRALNQPQHF.

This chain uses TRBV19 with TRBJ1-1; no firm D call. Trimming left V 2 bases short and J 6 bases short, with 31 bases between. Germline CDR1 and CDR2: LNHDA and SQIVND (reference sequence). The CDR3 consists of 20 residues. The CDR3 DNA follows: TGTGCCAGTAGTATAATCGACCTATATTCCACGGGAGGGAGGGCCCCTGAAGCTTTCTTT. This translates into CASSIIDLYSTGGRAPEAFF. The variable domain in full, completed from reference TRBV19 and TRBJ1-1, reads DGGITQSPKYLFRKEGQNVTLSCEQNLNHDAMYWYRQDPGQGLRLIYYSQIVNDFQKGDIAEGYSVSREKKESFPLTVTSAQKNPTAFYLCASSIIDLYSTGGRAPEAFFGQGTRLTVV.

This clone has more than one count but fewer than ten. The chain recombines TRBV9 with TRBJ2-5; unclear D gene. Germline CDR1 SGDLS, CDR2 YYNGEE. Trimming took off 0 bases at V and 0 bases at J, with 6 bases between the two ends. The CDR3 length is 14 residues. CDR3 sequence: CASSVAAYQETQYF. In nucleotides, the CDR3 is TGTGCCAGCAGCGTAGCGGCGTACCAAGAGACCCAGTACTTC.

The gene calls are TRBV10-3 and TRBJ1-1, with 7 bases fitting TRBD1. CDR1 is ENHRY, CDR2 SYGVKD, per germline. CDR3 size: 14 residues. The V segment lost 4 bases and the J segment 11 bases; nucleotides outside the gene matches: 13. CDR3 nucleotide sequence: TGTGCCATCAGTGGGAAACAGGGGACAAGGCTGGCTTTCTTT. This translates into CAISGKQGTRLAFF.

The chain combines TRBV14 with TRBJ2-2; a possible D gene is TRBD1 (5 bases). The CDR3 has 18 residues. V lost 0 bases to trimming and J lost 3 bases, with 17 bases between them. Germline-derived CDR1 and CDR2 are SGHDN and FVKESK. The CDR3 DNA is TGTGCCAGCAGCCAAGACGCCCCGTGGGGCAGGGACACCGGGGAGCTGTTTTTT. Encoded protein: CASSQDAPWGRDTGELFF.

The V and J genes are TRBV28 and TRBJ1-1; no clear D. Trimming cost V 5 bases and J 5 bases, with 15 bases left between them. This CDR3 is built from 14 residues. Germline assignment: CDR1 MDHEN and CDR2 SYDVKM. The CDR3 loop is CASSTPVGWTEAFF. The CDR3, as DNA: TGTGCCAGCAGTACCCCGGTGGGGTGGACTGAAGCTTTCTTT.